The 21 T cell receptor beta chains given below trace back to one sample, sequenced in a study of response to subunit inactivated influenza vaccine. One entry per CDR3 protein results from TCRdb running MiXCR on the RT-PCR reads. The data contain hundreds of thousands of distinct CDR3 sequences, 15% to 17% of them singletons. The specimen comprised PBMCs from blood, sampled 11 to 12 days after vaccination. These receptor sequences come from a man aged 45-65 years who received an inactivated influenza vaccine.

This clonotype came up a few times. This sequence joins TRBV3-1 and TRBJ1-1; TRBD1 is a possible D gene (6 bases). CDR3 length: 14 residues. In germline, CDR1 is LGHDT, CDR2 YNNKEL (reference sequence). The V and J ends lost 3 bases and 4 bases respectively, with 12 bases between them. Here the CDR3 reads CASSHKGVRTEAFF. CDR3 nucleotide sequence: TGTGCCAGCAGCCACAAGGGGGTGCGCACTGAAGCTTTCTTT. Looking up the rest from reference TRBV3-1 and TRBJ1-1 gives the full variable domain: DTAVSQTPKYLVTQMGNDKSIKCEQNLGHDTMYWYKQDSKKFLKIMFSYNNKELIINETVPNRFSPKSPDKAHLNLHINSLELGDSAVYFCASSHKGVRTEAFFGQGTRLTVV.

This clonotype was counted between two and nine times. The CDR3 loop is CASSSTQSMTGLYGYTF. CDR3 nucleotides: TGTGCCAGCAGTTCAACCCAATCGATGACAGGGCTCTATGGCTACACCTTC. The chain combines TRBV7-9 with TRBJ1-2; 7 nucleotides line up with TRBD1. This CDR3 contains 17 residues. Germline V gives CDR1 SEHNR, CDR2 FQNEAQ (reference sequence). The V and J ends lost 6 bases and 4 bases, in that order; junction bases with no gene match: 17.

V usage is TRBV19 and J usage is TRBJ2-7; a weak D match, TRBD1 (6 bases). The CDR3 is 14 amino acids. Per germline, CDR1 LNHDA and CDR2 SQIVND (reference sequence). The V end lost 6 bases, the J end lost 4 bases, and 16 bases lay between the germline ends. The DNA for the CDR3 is TGTGCCAGTAGAGCCACGGGACAAAATTACGAGCAGTACTTC. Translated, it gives CASRATGQNYEQYF.

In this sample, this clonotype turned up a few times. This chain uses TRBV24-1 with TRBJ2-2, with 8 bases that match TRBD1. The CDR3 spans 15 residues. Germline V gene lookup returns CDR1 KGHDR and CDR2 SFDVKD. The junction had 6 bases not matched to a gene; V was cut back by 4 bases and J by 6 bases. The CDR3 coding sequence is TGTGCCACCAGTGAGGCTGGGACAGGTCCCGGGGAGCTGTTTTTT. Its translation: CATSEAGTGPGELFF.

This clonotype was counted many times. CDR3 region: CAIRQSVPGGELFF. CDR3 bases: TGTGCCATCCGCCAGTCGGTCCCCGGCGGGGAGCTGTTTTTT. This chain connects TRBV10-3 to TRBJ2-2, with D hard to call. Per germline, CDR1 ENHRY and CDR2 SYGVKD. Trimming shortened V by 8 bases and J by 7 bases, and 17 bases separated the two germline ends. The CDR3 totals 14 residues.

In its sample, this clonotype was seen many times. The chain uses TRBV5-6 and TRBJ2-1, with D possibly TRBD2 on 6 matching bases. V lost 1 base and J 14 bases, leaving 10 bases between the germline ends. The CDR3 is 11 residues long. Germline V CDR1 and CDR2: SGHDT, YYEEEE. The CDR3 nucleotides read TGTGCCAGCAGCTTGCGCGGGGACGAGTTCTTC. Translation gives CASSLRGDEFF. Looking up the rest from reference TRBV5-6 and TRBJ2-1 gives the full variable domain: DAGVTQSPTHLIKTRGQQVTLRCSPKSGHDTVSWYQQALGQGPQFIFQYYEEEERQRGNFPDRFSGHQFPNYSSELNVNALLLGDSALYLCASSLRGDEFFGPGTRLTVL.

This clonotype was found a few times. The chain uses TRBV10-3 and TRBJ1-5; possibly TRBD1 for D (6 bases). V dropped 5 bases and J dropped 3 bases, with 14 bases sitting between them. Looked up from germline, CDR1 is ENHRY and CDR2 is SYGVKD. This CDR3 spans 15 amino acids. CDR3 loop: CAISRETGPNQPQHF. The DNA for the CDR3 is TGTGCCATCAGTAGGGAAACAGGGCCCAATCAGCCCCAGCATTTT.

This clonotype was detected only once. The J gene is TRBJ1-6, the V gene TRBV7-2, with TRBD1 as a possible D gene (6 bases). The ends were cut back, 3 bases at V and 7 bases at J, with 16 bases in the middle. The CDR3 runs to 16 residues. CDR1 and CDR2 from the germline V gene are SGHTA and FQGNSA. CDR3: CASSFLVGTLNSPLHF. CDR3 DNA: TGTGCCAGCAGCTTTTTGGTCGGGACACTAAATTCACCCCTCCACTTT.

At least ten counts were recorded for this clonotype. CDR3 DNA sequence: TGTGCCAGCAGCCAATCTTGGGGGGAGCTGTTTTTT. This translates into CASSQSWGELFF. The chain combines TRBV3-1 with TRBJ2-2, with unresolved D. Germline CDR1 reads LGHDT; CDR2 reads YNNKEL (reference sequence). This CDR3 has 12 residues. V dropped 2 bases and J dropped 8 bases, with 6 bases sitting between them.

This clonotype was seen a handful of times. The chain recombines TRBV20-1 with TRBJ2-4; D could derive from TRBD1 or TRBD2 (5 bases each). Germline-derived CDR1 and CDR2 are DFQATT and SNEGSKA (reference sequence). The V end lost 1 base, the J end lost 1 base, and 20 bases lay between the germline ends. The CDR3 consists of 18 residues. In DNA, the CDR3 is TGCAGTGCTAGAGCGCCACAATGGGGCGGGCATGCCAAAAACATTCAGTACTTC. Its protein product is CSARAPQWGGHAKNIQYF.

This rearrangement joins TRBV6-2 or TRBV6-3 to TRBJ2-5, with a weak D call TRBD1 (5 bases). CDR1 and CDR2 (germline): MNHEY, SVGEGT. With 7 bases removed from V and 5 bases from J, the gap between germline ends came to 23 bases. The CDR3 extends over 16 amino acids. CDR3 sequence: CASIGVGSREEETQYF. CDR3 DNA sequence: TGTGCCAGCATAGGGGTGGGGTCCAGAGAAGAGGAGACCCAGTACTTC.

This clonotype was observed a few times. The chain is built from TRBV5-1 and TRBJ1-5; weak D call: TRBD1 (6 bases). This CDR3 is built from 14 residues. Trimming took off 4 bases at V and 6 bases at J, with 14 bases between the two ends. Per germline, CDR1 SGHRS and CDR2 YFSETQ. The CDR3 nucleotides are TGCGCCAGCAGCACAGGACAGAAAGGTCAGCCCCAGCATTTT. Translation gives CASSTGQKGQPQHF.

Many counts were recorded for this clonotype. DNA of the CDR3: TGTGCCAGCAGCTTAACAGGGACAGGGAACTACGAGCAGTACTTC. Translated, it gives CASSLTGTGNYEQYF. V and J are TRBV7-2 and TRBJ2-7; 9 bases are shared with TRBD1. The CDR3 has 15 amino acids. Trimming took 2 bases from V and 3 from J; bases not matched to a gene: 5. Germline assignment: CDR1 SGHTA and CDR2 FQGNSA.

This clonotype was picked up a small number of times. The CDR3 region has the DNA TGCAGTGGTAACCCATTAGGGGGGGGTAAGGCACACGAGCAGTACTTC. Its translation is CSGNPLGGGKAHEQYF. This chain connects TRBV20-1 to TRBJ2-7; tentatively, D is TRBD2 (7 bases). Deletions cut 7 bases from V and 5 bases from J, with 27 bases between. Germline CDR1 and CDR2: DFQATT and SNEGSKA (reference sequence). The CDR3 spans 16 residues.

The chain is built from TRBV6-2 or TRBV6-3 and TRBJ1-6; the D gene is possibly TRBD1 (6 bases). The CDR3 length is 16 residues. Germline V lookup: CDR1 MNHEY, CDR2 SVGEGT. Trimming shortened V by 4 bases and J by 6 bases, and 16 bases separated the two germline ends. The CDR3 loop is CASSSRVGQSNSPLHF. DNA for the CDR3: TGTGCCAGCAGTTCCCGAGTTGGACAGTCTAATTCACCCCTCCACTTT.

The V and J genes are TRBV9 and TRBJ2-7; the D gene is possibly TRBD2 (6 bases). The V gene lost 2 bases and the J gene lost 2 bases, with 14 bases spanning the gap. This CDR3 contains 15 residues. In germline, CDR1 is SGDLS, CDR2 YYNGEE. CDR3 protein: CASSVGSSGAYEQYF. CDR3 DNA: TGTGCCAGCAGCGTTGGGTCCTCGGGGGCCTACGAGCAGTACTTC.

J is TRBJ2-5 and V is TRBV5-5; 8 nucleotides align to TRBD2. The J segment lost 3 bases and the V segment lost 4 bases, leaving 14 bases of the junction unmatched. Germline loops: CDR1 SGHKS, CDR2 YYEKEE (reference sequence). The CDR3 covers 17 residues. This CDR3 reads CASSDPRLALKEETQYF. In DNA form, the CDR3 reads TGTGCCAGCAGCGACCCCAGACTAGCGTTGAAGGAAGAGACCCAGTACTTC.

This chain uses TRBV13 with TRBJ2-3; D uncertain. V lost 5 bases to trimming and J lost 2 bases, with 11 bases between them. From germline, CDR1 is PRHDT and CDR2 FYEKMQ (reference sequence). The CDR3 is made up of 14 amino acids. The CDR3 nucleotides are TGTGCCAGCAGCCCTAGAACGATCACAGATACGCAGTATTTT. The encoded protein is CASSPRTITDTQYF. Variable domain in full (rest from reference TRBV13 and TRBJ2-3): AAGVIQSPRHLIKEKRETATLKCYPIPRHDTVYWYQQGPGQDPQFLISFYEKMQSDKGSIPDRFSAQQFSDYHSELNMSSLELGDSALYFCASSPRTITDTQYFGPGTRLTVL.

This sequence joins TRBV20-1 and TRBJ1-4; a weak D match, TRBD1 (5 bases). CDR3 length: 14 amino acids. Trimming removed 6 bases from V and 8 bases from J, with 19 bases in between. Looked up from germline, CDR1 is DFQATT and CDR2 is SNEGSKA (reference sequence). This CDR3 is CSAPNRGEGEKLFF. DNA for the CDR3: TGCAGTGCGCCCAACCGGGGAGAGGGGGAAAAACTGTTTTTT.

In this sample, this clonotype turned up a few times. CDR3 region: CASSARQVSTYEQYF. As DNA, the CDR3 is TGTGCCAGCAGCGCGCGACAGGTATCCACCTACGAGCAGTACTTC. This chain connects TRBV12-3 or TRBV12-4 to TRBJ2-7, with D possibly TRBD1 on 6 matching bases. This CDR3 region has 15 residues. V gave up 6 bases and J gave up 2 bases, with 17 bases separating them.

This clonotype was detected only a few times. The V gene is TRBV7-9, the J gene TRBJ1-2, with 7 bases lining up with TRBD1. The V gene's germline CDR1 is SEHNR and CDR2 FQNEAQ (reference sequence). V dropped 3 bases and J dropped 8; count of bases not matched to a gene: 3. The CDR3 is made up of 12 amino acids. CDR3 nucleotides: TGTGCCAGCAGCTTTGACAGGGAAGGCTACACCTTC. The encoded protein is CASSFDREGYTF.